Reported below is one T cell receptor beta chain. The data stem from a study of Graves' ophthalmopathy and Graves' hyperthyroidism. The authors amplified TCR beta CDR3 regions, and they did so from RNA transcripts for repertoire sequencing. HTBI-primed RT-PCR formed the first round, and a multiplex PCR formed the second. MiXCR was run by TCRdb on the multiplex PCR reads, yielding one entry per CDR3 protein. This table holds over a million distinct CDR3 sequences, roughly two fifths found once. The CDR3 runs to 11 residues. CDR1 and CDR2 from the germline V gene are SGDLS and YYNGEE. V was clipped by 3 bases and J by 13 bases, with 10 bases between them. Researchers turned away patients with other autoimmune diseases, uncontrolled infections, pregnancy or lactation.

The J gene is TRBJ2-2, the V gene TRBV9; D may be TRBD1 (6 bases). Sequenced sample: peripheral blood or thyroid tissue (not recorded which). This TCR was sampled from an adult man with Graves' hyperthyroidism. CDR3: CASSGGQGLFF. CDR3 DNA sequence: TGTGCCAGCAGCGGGGGGCAGGGGCTGTTTTTT.